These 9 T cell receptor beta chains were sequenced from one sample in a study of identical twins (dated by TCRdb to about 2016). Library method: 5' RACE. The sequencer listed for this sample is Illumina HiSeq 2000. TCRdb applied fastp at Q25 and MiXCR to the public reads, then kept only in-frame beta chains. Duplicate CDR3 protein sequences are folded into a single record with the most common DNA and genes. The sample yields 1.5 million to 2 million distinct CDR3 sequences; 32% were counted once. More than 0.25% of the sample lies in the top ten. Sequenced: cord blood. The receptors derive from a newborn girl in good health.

CDR3 DNA sequence: TGTGCCAGCGGACGTCGTCACACCGGGGAGCTGTTTTTT. Encoded protein: CASGRRHTGELFF. This chain joins TRBV6-1 and TRBJ2-2; D gene ambiguous. Germline V gene lookup returns CDR1 MNHNS and CDR2 SASEGT. The CDR3 extends over 13 amino acids. Trimming cost V 8 bases and J 3 bases, with 10 bases left between them.

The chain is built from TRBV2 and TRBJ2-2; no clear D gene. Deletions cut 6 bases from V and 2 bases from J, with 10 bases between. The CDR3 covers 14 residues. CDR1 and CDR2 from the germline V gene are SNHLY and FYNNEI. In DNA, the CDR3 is TGTGCCAGCAGAGGACCGGTAAACACCGGGGAGCTGTTTTTT. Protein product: CASRGPVNTGELFF.

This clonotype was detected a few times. In DNA form, the CDR3 reads TGCAGTGCTAGAACGACAGGGGGAGGAGAGACCCAGTACTTC. Protein sequence: CSARTTGGGETQYF. The chain couples TRBV20-1 to TRBJ2-5; 9 bases are a match to TRBD1. With 2 bases clipped from V and 4 bases from J, the junction kept 5 bases outside the gene matches. This CDR3 has 14 amino acids. CDR1 is DFQATT, CDR2 SNEGSKA, per germline (reference sequence).

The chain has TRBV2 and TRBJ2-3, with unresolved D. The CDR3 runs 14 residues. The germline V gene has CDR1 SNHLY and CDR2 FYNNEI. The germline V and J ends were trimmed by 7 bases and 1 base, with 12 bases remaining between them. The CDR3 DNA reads TGTGCCAGCATAGGCGTTCAGGGCACAGATACGCAGTATTTT. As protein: CASIGVQGTDTQYF.

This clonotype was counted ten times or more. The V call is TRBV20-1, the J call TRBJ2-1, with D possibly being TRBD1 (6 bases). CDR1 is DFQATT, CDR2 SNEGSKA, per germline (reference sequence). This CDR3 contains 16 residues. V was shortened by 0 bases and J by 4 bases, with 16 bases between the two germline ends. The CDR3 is CSARDSGQGRYNEQFF. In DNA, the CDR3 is TGCAGTGCTAGAGATTCAGGGCAGGGGCGGTACAATGAGCAGTTCTTC.

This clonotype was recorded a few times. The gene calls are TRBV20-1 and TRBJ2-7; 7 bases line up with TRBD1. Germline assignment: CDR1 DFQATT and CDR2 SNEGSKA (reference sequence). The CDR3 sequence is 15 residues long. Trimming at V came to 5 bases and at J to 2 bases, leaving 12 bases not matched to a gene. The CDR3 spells CSAPSWGQSTYEQYF. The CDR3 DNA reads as TGCAGTGCTCCTTCATGGGGACAGAGCACCTACGAGCAGTACTTC.

The DNA for the CDR3 is TGTGCCAGCAGCGCTAGGGTTTTGAACACTGAAGCTTTCTTT. Amino acid sequence: CASSARVLNTEAFF. V gene TRBV7-6 combines with J gene TRBJ1-1, with no clear D. The germline V gene has CDR1 SGHVS and CDR2 FNYEAQ. V shed 5 bases and J shed 0 bases, with 10 bases lying between them. This CDR3 contains 14 residues.

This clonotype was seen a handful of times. In DNA form, the CDR3 reads TGCGCCAGCAGCTTCCCCAGTAACTATGGCTACACCTTC. It specifies CASSFPSNYGYTF. The rearrangement links TRBV5-1 to TRBJ1-2; D remains ambiguous. The CDR3 is made up of 13 amino acids. CDR1 and CDR2 (germline): SGHRS, YFSETQ. V was pared by 2 bases and J by 1 base, with 6 bases between.

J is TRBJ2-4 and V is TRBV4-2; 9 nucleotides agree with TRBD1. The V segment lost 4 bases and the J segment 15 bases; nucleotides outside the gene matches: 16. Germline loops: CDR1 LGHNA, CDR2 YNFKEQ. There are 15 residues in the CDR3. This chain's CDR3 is CASSRFRDRVYERYF. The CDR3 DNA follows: TGTGCCAGCAGCCGGTTCCGGGACAGGGTCTACGAGCGGTACTTC.